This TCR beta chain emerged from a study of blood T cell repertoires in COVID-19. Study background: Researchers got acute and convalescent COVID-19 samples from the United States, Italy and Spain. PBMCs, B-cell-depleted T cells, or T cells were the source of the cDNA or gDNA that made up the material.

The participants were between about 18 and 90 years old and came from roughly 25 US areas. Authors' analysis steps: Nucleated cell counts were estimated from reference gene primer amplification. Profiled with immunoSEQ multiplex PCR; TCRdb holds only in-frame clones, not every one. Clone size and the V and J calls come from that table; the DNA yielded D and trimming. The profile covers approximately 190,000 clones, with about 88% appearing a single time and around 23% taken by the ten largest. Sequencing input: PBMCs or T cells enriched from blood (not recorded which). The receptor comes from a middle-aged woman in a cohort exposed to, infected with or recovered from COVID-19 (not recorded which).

CDR3 nucleotide sequence: TGTGCCAGCAGTTTATCGGTTCTCAGGCCCCAGCATTTT. As protein: CASSLSVLRPQHF. The V and J genes are TRBV27 and TRBJ1-5; D not certain. This CDR3 is built from 13 residues. The germline gives CDR1 MNHEY, CDR2 SMNVEV (reference sequence). V lost 0 bases, J lost 9 bases, and 9 bases lay in between.